The TCR beta chain described here comes from a study of cytomegalovirus exposure and HLA in healthy donors. Study information: As an earlier analysis found, about 190 million T cells yielded about 120 million unique TCR beta sequences. Notes on the study in general: A later analysis revealed that TCR association rates differed between HLA loci, peaking at DRB1 and bottoming out at HLA-C. An analysis done earlier found most TCR beta V segments productive about 87% or about 30% of the time. Based on reports, TCR beta sequences accurately predicted HLA-A and HLA-B alleles for most subjects.

60 Vbeta and 13 Jbeta primers were used in PCR. Using immunoSEQ multiplex PCR, the repertoire was profiled, and TCRdb retains in-frame clones only, with some absent. The table lists about 190,000 clones, about 81% of them singletons. In its sample, this clone was seen a few times. Its cognate antigen is unknown. Germline V gene sequence: CDR1 SEHNR, CDR2 FQNEAQ (reference sequence). This CDR3 comprises 13 residues. V was trimmed by 6 bases and J by 6 bases, leaving 15 bases between them. The genes are TRBV7-9 and TRBJ2-7; D remains unclear. Sequenced sample: PBMCs. This clonotype was sampled from a man aged 25-45 years in good health and CMV-seropositive. CDR3 residues: CASSYRLEIEQYF. DNA of the CDR3: TGTGCCAGCAGTTATAGACTGGAAATCGAGCAGTACTTC.